Below, 27 T cell receptor beta chains from the same sample are listed, as sequenced in a study of T cell responses to AZD1222 COVID-19 vaccine. The repertoire was sequenced with immunoSEQ multiplex PCR; TCRdb's copy has only in-frame clones and lacks some. This sample carries around 160,000 clones, around 89% of them seen once, and the ten largest clones take 4.5% to 6%. Sequenced material: peripheral blood, taken on day 0 of AZD1222 vaccination. The receptor source for this set is an adult in good health.

V gene TRBV3-1 (or the pseudogene TRBV3-2) combines with J gene TRBJ2-1; 11 bases match TRBD2. Germline V lookup: CDR1 LGHDT, CDR2 YNNKEL (reference sequence). The V and J ends lost 3 bases and 15 bases, in that order; junction bases with no gene match: 7. The CDR3 is made up of 13 amino acids. The CDR3 loop reads CASSHYSGRDRFF. CDR3 DNA: TGTGCCAGCAGCCACTATAGCGGGAGGGATCGGTTCTTC.

V and J are TRBV7-8 and TRBJ2-2; D unclear. The CDR3 spans 12 residues. Germline V gene sequence: CDR1 SGHVS, CDR2 FQNEAQ. V dropped 6 bases and J dropped 5 bases, with 7 bases sitting between them. CDR3 coding DNA: TGTGCCAGCAGGGCCGCTACCGGGGAGCTGTTTTTT. Its protein is CASRAATGELFF.

The table lists this clone with a few counts. CDR3 DNA sequence: TGTGCCAGCAGTTACGGACTAGCGGCGAGCTCCTACAATGAGCAGTTCTTC. This encodes CASSYGLAASSYNEQFF. V gene TRBV6-2 or TRBV6-3 combines with J gene TRBJ2-1; TRBD2 agrees at 10 bases. J lost 0 bases, V lost 2 bases, and 4 bases had no gene match. In germline, CDR1 is MNHEY, CDR2 SVGEGT. The CDR3 covers 17 residues.

This clone was seen more than once but under ten times. The chain couples TRBV29-1 to TRBJ1-2; TRBD1 might be the D (6 bases). V was shortened by 4 bases and J by 5 bases, with 8 bases between the two germline ends. The germline gives CDR1 SQVTM, CDR2 ANQGSEA. The length of the CDR3 is 11 residues. The DNA of the CDR3 is TGCAGCGTTGGGGGGGCGTATGGCTACACCTTC. Its protein is CSVGGAYGYTF.

This chain joins TRBV19 and TRBJ1-5; 9 bases are a match to TRBD1. Per germline, CDR1 LNHDA and CDR2 SQIVND (reference sequence). The CDR3 has 13 residues. Trimming cost V 10 bases and J 6 bases; bases outside gene matches: 7. This CDR3 is CATSGTGTQPQHF. CDR3 in DNA: TGTGCCACCTCCGGGACAGGGACTCAGCCCCAGCATTTT.

The chain recombines TRBV12-3 or TRBV12-4 with TRBJ1-3; D gene ambiguous. This CDR3 has 12 amino acids. V gave up 6 bases and J gave up 2 bases, with 5 bases separating them. The CDR3 nucleotides read TGTGCCAGCAGCAGAGCTGGAAACACCATATATTTT. Protein: CASSRAGNTIYF.

V gene TRBV9 combines with J gene TRBJ1-2; D is ambiguous. CDR3 length: 14 residues. V gave up 4 bases and J gave up 8 bases, with 18 bases separating them. Germline CDR1 reads SGDLS; CDR2 reads YYNGEE. Written as DNA, the CDR3 is TGTGCCAGCAGCCTCCGACCGACTGGTCGCGGCTACACCTTC. Its protein product is CASSLRPTGRGYTF.

The chain carries TRBV9 and TRBJ1-1; possibly TRBD1 for D (6 bases). CDR3 length equals 16 residues. V shed 4 bases and J shed 4 bases, with 20 bases lying between them. Germline V gives CDR1 SGDLS, CDR2 YYNGEE. CDR3 region: CASSLTGGRGGTEAFF. CDR3 in DNA: TGTGCCAGCAGCCTAACCGGGGGGCGCGGAGGCACTGAAGCTTTCTTT.

V gene TRBV7-2 combines with J gene TRBJ1-2; D unresolved. The CDR3 extends over 13 amino acids. Deletions cut 5 bases from V and 6 bases from J, with 13 bases between. Germline assignment: CDR1 SGHTA and CDR2 FQGNSA. The DNA of the CDR3 is TGTGCCAGCAGCCAATCTCGAGAGGATGGCTACACCTTC. This encodes CASSQSREDGYTF.

The J gene is TRBJ1-1, the V gene TRBV29-1; tentatively, D is TRBD1 (5 bases). Germline CDR1 SQVTM, CDR2 ANQGSEA. The CDR3 runs to 13 residues. Deletions cut 7 bases from V and 0 bases from J, with 12 bases between. The CDR3 sequence is CSAETAMNTEAFF. The CDR3 nucleotides read TGCAGCGCCGAGACAGCCATGAACACTGAAGCTTTCTTT.

The chain links TRBV19 to TRBJ1-5; a possible D gene is TRBD1 (5 bases). Germline V CDR1 and CDR2: LNHDA, SQIVND (reference sequence). The CDR3 has 14 residues. Trimming left V 3 bases short and J 4 bases short, with 10 bases between. The CDR3 sequence: CASSITGGNQPQHF. The CDR3 DNA is TGTGCCAGTAGTATCACAGGCGGGAATCAGCCCCAGCATTTT.

This clone was counted only a few times. The chain combines TRBV5-4 with TRBJ2-7; 7 bases fit TRBD1. The ends lost 4 bases at V and 0 bases at J; junction bases unmatched: 7. Germline-derived CDR1 and CDR2 are SGHNT and YYREEE (reference sequence). There are 15 residues in the CDR3. The CDR3 DNA reads TGTGCCAGCAGCGAGAAACGGGACAGCTCCTACGAGCAGTACTTC. This translates into CASSEKRDSSYEQYF.

The J gene is TRBJ2-5, the V gene TRBV10-2; D possibly corresponds to TRBD2 (6 bases). The CDR3 runs to 14 residues. The V and J ends lost 6 bases and 3 bases respectively, with 14 bases between them. Germline V gene sequence: CDR1 WSHSY, CDR2 SAAADI. The DNA of the CDR3 is TGCGCCAGCAGCCTGAACGGAGGGGAAGAGACCCAGTACTTC. Its protein product is CASSLNGGEETQYF.

The chain carries TRBV11-3 and TRBJ2-1, with TRBD2 matching over 9 bases. CDR1 and CDR2 (germline): SGHNT, YENEEA. V dropped 4 bases and J dropped 12; count of bases not matched to a gene: 7. The CDR3 consists of 13 residues. The DNA of the CDR3 is TGTGCCAGCAGCTCATCCTCGACTAGCGGGCAGTTCTTC. It translates to CASSSSSTSGQFF.

The rearrangement uses TRBV19 and TRBJ1-5; D not resolved. V was cut by 2 bases and J by 5 bases, with 13 bases left in between. Germline V gene data show CDR1 as LNHDA and CDR2 as SQIVND (reference sequence). The CDR3 sequence is 15 residues long. The CDR3 region is CASSIIGQRYQPQHF. The DNA for the CDR3 is TGTGCCAGTAGTATAATTGGGCAGCGATATCAGCCCCAGCATTTT.

V is TRBV12-3 or TRBV12-4 and J is TRBJ2-1, with a tentative D call TRBD1 (5 bases). V was cut by 7 bases and J by 6 bases, with 10 bases left in between. The CDR3 runs 12 residues. For the CDR3, the DNA is TGTGCCAGCACAGGTGGGGCCAATGAGCAGTTCTTC. It codes for CASTGGANEQFF.

This rearrangement joins TRBV19 to TRBJ1-1; D might be TRBD1 (5 bases). Trimming removed 4 bases from V and 0 bases from J, with 12 bases in between. The CDR3 sequence is 15 residues long. The germline CDR1 and CDR2 sequences are LNHDA and SQIVND (reference sequence). The DNA for the CDR3 is TGTGCCAGTAGTACCGCAGGGTTAATGAACACTGAAGCTTTCTTT. Translating gives CASSTAGLMNTEAFF.

J is TRBJ1-2 and V is TRBV7-2, with TRBD1 identical over 7 bases. CDR1 and CDR2 (germline): SGHTA, FQGNSA. After removal of 5 bases from V and 1 base from J, the junction contained 4 bases not matched to a gene. This CDR3 has 14 amino acids. DNA for the CDR3: TGTGCCAGCAGCCCGGACAGGCATAACTATGGCTACACCTTC. It codes for CASSPDRHNYGYTF. Supplemented by reference TRBV7-2 and TRBJ1-2, the full variable domain reads GAGVSQSPSNKVTEKGKDVELRCDPISGHTALYWYRQSLGQGLEFLIYFQGNSAPDKSGLPSDRFSAERTGGSVSTLTIQRTQQEDSAVYLCASSPDRHNYGYTFGSGTRLTVV.

The chain combines TRBV7-8 with TRBJ2-1, with D unresolved. This CDR3 is 14 amino acids long. Germline V gene lookup returns CDR1 SGHVS and CDR2 FQNEAQ. The V and J ends lost 5 bases and 4 bases respectively, with 12 bases between them. The CDR3 bases are TGTGCCAGCAGCCTTAGTCACACTTACAATGAGCAGTTCTTC. Translation gives CASSLSHTYNEQFF.

The rearrangement uses TRBV19 and TRBJ1-3; D gene unclear. CDR3 size: 12 residues. V lost 3 bases and J lost 2, with 2 bases in between. The germline gives CDR1 LNHDA, CDR2 SQIVND (reference sequence). CDR3 bases: TGTGCCAGTAGTATCGCTGGAAACACCATATATTTT. It specifies CASSIAGNTIYF.

V gene TRBV27 combines with J gene TRBJ2-7; 7 nucleotides line up with TRBD2. This CDR3 contains 14 residues. Germline V lookup: CDR1 MNHEY, CDR2 SMNVEV (reference sequence). V trimming: 2 bases; J trimming: 6 bases; junction bases outside the gene matches: 7. The DNA for the CDR3 is TGTGCCAGCAGTTTACTTGTGGGAGGGCTCGAGCAGTACTTC. As protein: CASSLLVGGLEQYF.

The genes are TRBV5-1 and TRBJ2-1; unclear D gene. Germline assignment: CDR1 SGHRS and CDR2 YFSETQ. The CDR3 contains 14 residues. V was cut by 0 bases and J by 0 bases, with 4 bases left in between. The DNA of the CDR3 is TGCGCCAGCAGCTTGGACTACTCCTACAATGAGCAGTTCTTC. Translated, it gives CASSLDYSYNEQFF. The whole variable domain, filled in from reference TRBV5-1 and TRBJ2-1, reads KAGVTQTPRYLIKTRGQQVTLSCSPISGHRSVSWYQQTPGQGLQFLFEYFSETQRNKGNFPGRFSGRQFSNSRSEMNVSTLELGDSALYLCASSLDYSYNEQFFGPGTRLTVL.

V and J are TRBV18 and TRBJ2-1; D is uncertain. CDR1 is KGHSH, CDR2 LQKENI, per germline. With 2 bases removed from V and 2 bases from J, the gap between germline ends came to 19 bases. The CDR3 extends over 18 amino acids. CDR3 loop: CASSPRMVAGEPYNEQFF. DNA of the CDR3: TGTGCCAGCTCACCAAGGATGGTCGCAGGAGAACCCTACAATGAGCAGTTCTTC.

The rearrangement joins TRBV19 to TRBJ2-7; no reliable D call. CDR3 length: 12 residues. Trimming stripped 7 bases from V and 0 bases from J, with 7 bases between. Germline loops: CDR1 LNHDA, CDR2 SQIVND (reference sequence). The CDR3 protein is CASKGASYEQYF. DNA of the CDR3: TGTGCCAGTAAAGGAGCCTCCTACGAGCAGTACTTC.

V gene TRBV11-2 combines with J gene TRBJ2-2; TRBD2 matches 8 bases. CDR1 and CDR2 (germline): SGHAT, FQNNGV. This CDR3 is built from 18 residues. With V trimmed by 3 bases and J by 4 bases, 13 bases remained unmatched. The CDR3 region is CASSLSLAGGGSTGELFF. DNA for the CDR3: TGTGCCAGCAGCTTGAGTCTCGCGGGAGGAGGGAGCACCGGGGAGCTGTTTTTT.

This chain uses TRBV7-8 with TRBJ2-3; D could derive from TRBD1 or TRBD2 (5 bases each). Between the trimmed V and J ends, which lost 5 bases and 0 bases, there was a span of 15 bases. From germline, CDR1 is SGHVS and CDR2 FQNEAQ. The length of the CDR3 is 16 residues. CDR3 bases: TGTGCCAGCAGCCCGGGGACCGCCACTAGCACAGATACGCAGTATTTT. It encodes CASSPGTATSTDTQYF.

This clone has a single count. The J gene is TRBJ2-3, the V gene TRBV9; 8 nucleotides match TRBD1. In germline, CDR1 is SGDLS, CDR2 YYNGEE. The junction had 13 bases not matched to a gene; V was cut back by 0 bases and J by 4 bases. CDR3 length: 18 amino acids. The CDR3 bases are TGTGCCAGCAGCGTAGCTACAGGGGGGCGCTGGCGGGCAGATACGCAGTATTTT. Translation gives CASSVATGGRWRADTQYF.